Below, one T cell receptor (beta chain) is given with its context. The primer mix had 60 Vbeta and 13 Jbeta primers. Generated by immunoSEQ multiplex PCR, the TCRdb table keeps only in-frame clones and is missing some. The table has about 150,000 clones, around 73% seen once. The data stem from a study of cytomegalovirus exposure and HLA in healthy donors. The CDR3 extends over 12 amino acids. Germline assignment: CDR1 SGHNT and CDR2 YENEEA. V gave up 4 bases and J gave up 6 bases, with 6 bases separating them. The chain carries TRBV11-3 and TRBJ2-2; no definite D call. This receptor was obtained from a woman between 18 and 29 years old in good health and CMV-seronegative. Sequencing was performed on PBMCs. CDR3 amino acids: CASSSVPGELFF. CDR3 DNA: TGTGCCAGCAGCTCGGTTCCCGGGGAGCTGTTTTTT.